Below are 19 T cell receptor beta chains sequenced from a single sample in a study of T-cell memory formation after mild COVID-19. TCRdb used MiXCR to reprocess the 5' RACE reads, holding one entry per CDR3 protein. Of approximately 400,000 distinct CDR3 sequences in the sample, around 24% were seen once. Sequencing used PBMCs or a T cell subset sorted from them (not recorded which). These receptors came from an adult woman who had mild COVID-19 (a few samples of this study predate the infection). Cell type and time point are not known.

The gene calls are TRBV7-8 and TRBJ1-1; TRBD1 matches 8 bases. This CDR3 contains 16 residues. V lost 6 bases to trimming and J lost 7 bases; unmatched junction nucleotides: 16. Per germline, CDR1 SGHVS and CDR2 FQNEAQ. The CDR3 nucleotides are TGTGCCAGCAGTCATAGAGCAGGGGGCGCGCAAGTTGAAGCTTTCTTT. Encoded protein: CASSHRAGGAQVEAFF.

The chain joins TRBV6-1 to TRBJ2-5, with no clear D. The CDR3 runs to 10 residues. CDR1 is MNHNS, CDR2 SASEGT, per germline. V lost 7 bases, J lost 5 bases, and 5 bases lay in between. Written as DNA, the CDR3 is TGTGCCAGCACGTGGGAGACCCAGTACTTC. Its protein product is CASTWETQYF.

The V call is TRBV6-5, the J call TRBJ2-7; tentatively, D is TRBD1 (6 bases). V was pared by 6 bases and J by 6 bases, with 21 bases between. The CDR3 is made up of 15 amino acids. Germline assignment: CDR1 MNHEY and CDR2 SVGAGI. For the CDR3, the DNA is TGTGCCAGCAGCCCAACGTGGCAGGGGAATAGCGAGCAGTACTTC. Protein: CASSPTWQGNSEQYF.

The V gene is TRBV4-3, the J gene TRBJ1-4; possibly TRBD1 for D (5 bases). With 0 bases removed from V and 6 bases from J, the gap between germline ends came to 11 bases. CDR1 is LGHNA, CDR2 YSLEER, per germline. The CDR3 is 15 amino acids. The CDR3: CASSQEVRAHEKLFF. The CDR3 DNA sequence: TGCGCCAGCAGCCAAGAGGTCAGGGCACATGAAAAACTGTTTTTT.

V usage is TRBV7-8 and J usage is TRBJ1-1; D possibly corresponds to TRBD1 (5 bases). This CDR3 is 14 amino acids long. Trimming cost V 2 bases and J 3 bases, with 10 bases left between them. Germline values: CDR1 SGHVS, CDR2 FQNEAQ. CDR3 coding DNA: TGTGCCAGCAGCTTACAGGGTTTAGACACTGAAGCTTTCTTT. It translates to CASSLQGLDTEAFF.

The gene calls are TRBV24-1 and TRBJ2-6; 10 bases are shared with TRBD1. The ends lost 3 bases at V and 1 base at J; junction bases unmatched: 11. CDR1 and CDR2 (germline): KGHDR, SFDVKD. The CDR3 loop spans 20 amino acids. Written as DNA, the CDR3 is TGTGCCACCAGTGATCAAGACAGGGGGCGTTCTAGGTCTGGGGCCAACGTCCTGACTTTC. This encodes CATSDQDRGRSRSGANVLTF.

This clonotype was seen once. V usage is TRBV6-6 and J usage is TRBJ2-7, with D perhaps matching TRBD2 (6 bases). CDR1 is MNHNY, CDR2 SVGAGI, per germline (reference sequence). The V and J ends lost 0 bases and 2 bases respectively, with 20 bases between them. The CDR3 loop spans 18 amino acids. CDR3 amino acids: CASSYSGSGVVLTYEQYF. CDR3 nucleotide sequence: TGTGCCAGCAGTTACTCGGGGTCGGGGGTTGTTTTAACCTACGAGCAGTACTTC.

This clonotype was seen only a few times. The chain couples TRBV20-1 to TRBJ2-7, with TRBD2 matching 13 bases. There are 16 residues in the CDR3. J gave up 3 bases and V 3 bases, and 8 bases lay outside the gene matches. Per germline, CDR1 DFQATT and CDR2 SNEGSKA (reference sequence). CDR3 in amino acids: CSARRRTSGSFYEQYF. CDR3 nucleotide sequence: TGCAGTGCTAGGAGACGGACTAGCGGGAGTTTCTACGAGCAGTACTTC.

This chain connects TRBV14 to TRBJ2-7; D is unresolved. Deletions cut 3 bases from V and 3 bases from J, with 12 bases between. The CDR3 has 14 amino acids. CDR1 is SGHDN and CDR2 is FVKESK in the germline V gene. The CDR3 coding sequence is TGTGCCAGCAGCCATACCTCGTGGGACTACGAGCAGTACTTC. Translated: CASSHTSWDYEQYF.

The V call is TRBV20-1, the J call TRBJ2-5; 8 nucleotides match TRBD2. Germline V CDR1 and CDR2: DFQATT, SNEGSKA (reference sequence). The trim removed 3 bases at V and 3 bases at J, leaving 6 bases unmatched. The CDR3 has 14 residues. Written as DNA, the CDR3 is TGCAGTGCTAGCTCACCGGGGGGGAAAGAGACCCAGTACTTC. It encodes CSASSPGGKETQYF.

This clonotype has a count of ten or more. The J gene is TRBJ2-2, the V gene TRBV12-3 or TRBV12-4; D is perhaps TRBD1 (6 bases). The CDR3 is 13 amino acids. The V end lost 3 bases, the J end lost 5 bases, and 7 bases lay between the germline ends. This CDR3 is CASSFRGTGELFF. CDR3 bases: TGTGCCAGCAGTTTCAGGGGTACCGGGGAGCTGTTTTTT.

As regards this clonotype: An end of the junction does not agree with germline; a read error may underlie this. This chain connects TRBV11-3 to TRBJ2-3, with TRBD2 matching 8 bases. This CDR3 region has 16 residues. Germline assignment: CDR1 SGHNT and CDR2 YENEEA. CDR3 DNA: TGTGCCAGCAGCTTAGGTGTATGGACTAGCAAAGATACGCAGTATTTT. This encodes CASSLGVWTSKDTQYF.

Many counts were recorded for this clonotype. The chain carries TRBV7-2 and TRBJ2-7, with D possibly matching TRBD2 (5 bases). V was pared by 4 bases and J by 3 bases, with 16 bases between. In germline, CDR1 is SGHTA, CDR2 FQGNSA. The CDR3 has 15 residues. The CDR3 loop reads CASSSNTGSFYEQYF. CDR3 nucleotide sequence: TGTGCCAGCAGCTCGAATACGGGATCATTCTACGAGCAGTACTTC.

This chain links TRBV5-1 with TRBJ2-7; 8 nucleotides match TRBD2. Per germline, CDR1 SGHRS and CDR2 YFSETQ. V was pared by 3 bases and J by 5 bases, with 7 bases of the junction left unmatched. The CDR3 covers 14 residues. CDR3 protein: CASSSRSGSNEQYF. Written as DNA, the CDR3 is TGCGCCAGCAGCTCGCGGAGCGGGAGTAACGAGCAGTACTTC.

This clonotype came up a few times. The chain uses TRBV20-1 and TRBJ2-7; 8 bases agree with TRBD1. This CDR3 is 16 amino acids long. Germline loops: CDR1 DFQATT, CDR2 SNEGSKA (reference sequence). Trimming took 4 bases from V and 6 from J; bases not matched to a gene: 17. The CDR3 loop is CSAILLQGAVVFEQYF. The CDR3 region has the DNA TGCAGTGCTATACTCCTCCAGGGGGCGGTTGTTTTCGAGCAGTACTTC.

V usage is TRBV11-3 and J usage is TRBJ2-7; TRBD2 might be the D (6 bases). This CDR3 has 14 residues. CDR1 is SGHNT and CDR2 is YENEEA in the germline V gene. V gave up 3 bases and J gave up 3 bases, with 12 bases separating them. The CDR3 region is CASSFLASDYEQYF. CDR3 nucleotides: TGTGCCAGCAGCTTCTTGGCTAGCGACTACGAGCAGTACTTC.

This chain joins TRBV23-1 and TRBJ2-2; D uncertain. TRBV23-1 is flagged as an ORF with uncertain function. CDR3 length equals 12 residues. V was shortened by 3 bases and J by 4 bases, with 3 bases between the two germline ends. CDR3 amino acids: CASSHSTGELFF. The CDR3 DNA reads as TGCGCCAGCAGTCATTCCACCGGGGAGCTGTTTTTT.

The gene calls are TRBV7-6 and TRBJ2-3; D call uncertain. The CDR3 runs 14 residues. V was shortened by 0 bases and J by 5 bases, with 9 bases between the two germline ends. In germline, CDR1 is SGHVS, CDR2 FNYEAQ. In DNA, the CDR3 is TGTGCCAGCAGCTTAGCGGGGAAGGTAGATACGCAGTATTTT. Protein: CASSLAGKVDTQYF.

V gene TRBV16 combines with J gene TRBJ2-1, with TRBD2 matching 8 bases. Germline values: CDR1 KGHSY, CDR2 FQNENV. J gave up 8 bases and V 3 bases, and 6 bases lay outside the gene matches. The CDR3 consists of 14 residues. The CDR3, as DNA: TGTGCCAGCAGCCAGCGGGGGGCCGGGGATGAGCAGTTCTTC. Its protein is CASSQRGAGDEQFF.